The text below deals with one TCR beta chain. These data originate in a study of T-cell reconstitution after alpha-beta-depleted transplantation in children. The V and J ends lost 10 bases and 0 bases respectively, with 14 bases between them. Germline V gene sequence: CDR1 SGDLS, CDR2 YYNGEE. The CDR3 has 14 residues. Unique molecular identifiers were built into the TCRbeta library. TCRdb passed the PCR reads through MiXCR, listing each CDR3 protein once. The sample consists of 350,000 to 500,000 distinct CDR3 sequences, approximately 41% of them appearing once. The source of this sequence is a girl aged 2 to 9 with aplastic anemia, due to receive a stem cell transplant. This chain uses TRBV9 with TRBJ2-1, with a possible D match to TRBD1 (7 bases). The sample consisted of PBMCs, taken before TCRalphabeta/CD19-depleted stem cell transplant. The CDR3 here is CAAQGGRSYNEQFF. In DNA form, the CDR3 reads TGTGCCGCGCAGGGGGGTCGCTCCTACAATGAGCAGTTCTTC.